Below, 2 T cell receptor beta chains from the same sample are listed, as sequenced in a study of blood T cell repertoires in COVID-19. The table came from immunoSEQ multiplex PCR; TCRdb's copy has only in-frame clones and leaves some out. The profile covers 200,000 or so clones, with 60% to 80% appearing a single time and about 18% taken by the ten largest. The sample consisted of peripheral blood. The origin of the receptors is a man aged 55 to 70 with active or convalescent COVID-19.

This sequence joins TRBV5-5 and TRBJ1-3; TRBD1 is a possible D gene (6 bases). V lost 4 bases and J 4 bases, leaving 15 bases between the germline ends. Germline lookup yields CDR1 SGHKS and CDR2 YYEKEE (reference sequence). This CDR3 is built from 15 residues. CDR3 in DNA: TGTGCCAGCAGCCTCGGGACATACCAAGGAAACACCATATATTTT. Amino acid sequence: CASSLGTYQGNTIYF.

The V and J genes are TRBV5-4 and TRBJ1-1; maybe TRBD1 (6 bases). The germline V and J ends were trimmed by 4 bases and 5 bases, with 12 bases remaining between them. Germline V CDR1 and CDR2: SGHNT, YYREEE (reference sequence). The CDR3 loop spans 13 amino acids. CDR3 sequence (DNA): TGTGCCAGCAGCCACCACAGGGATACTGAAGCTTTCTTT. Translation gives CASSHHRDTEAFF.